The TCR beta chain under discussion was sequenced for a study of cytomegalovirus exposure and HLA in healthy donors. This CDR3 region has 17 residues. Germline V CDR1 and CDR2: LGHNA, YSLEER. Unmatched junction bases numbered 10, after V lost 2 bases and J lost 2 bases. Donors likely had unrecorded immune exposures despite being nominally healthy when sampled. The PCR had 60 Vbeta and 13 Jbeta primers. TCRdb's table, derived via immunoSEQ multiplex PCR, lists solely in-frame clones and lacks some. Of roughly 140,000 clones listed, approximately 77% are singletons. The sequencing sample was made of PBMCs. The chain employs TRBV4-3 and TRBJ2-3; 7 bases line up with TRBD2. This clonotype originated in a man younger than 30 in good health and CMV-seronegative. The CDR3 region is CASSQHTASGPTDTQYF. CDR3 DNA sequence: TGCGCCAGCAGCCAACACACCGCTAGCGGACCCACAGATACGCAGTATTTT.